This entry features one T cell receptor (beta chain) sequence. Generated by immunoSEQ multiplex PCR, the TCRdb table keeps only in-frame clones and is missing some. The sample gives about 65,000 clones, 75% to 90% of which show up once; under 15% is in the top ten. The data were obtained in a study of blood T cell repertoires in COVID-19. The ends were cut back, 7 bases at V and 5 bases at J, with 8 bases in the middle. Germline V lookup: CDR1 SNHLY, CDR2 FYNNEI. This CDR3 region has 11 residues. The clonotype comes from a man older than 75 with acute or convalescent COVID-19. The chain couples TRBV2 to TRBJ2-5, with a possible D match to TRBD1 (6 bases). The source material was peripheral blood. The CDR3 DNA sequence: TGTGCCAGCAACAGGGTGGAGACCCAGTACTTC. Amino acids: CASNRVETQYF. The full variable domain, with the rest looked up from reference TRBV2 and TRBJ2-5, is EPEVTQTPSHQVTQMGQEVILRCVPISNHLYFYWYRQILGQKVEFLVSFYNNEISEKSEIFDDQFSVERPDGSNFTLKIRSTKLEDSAMYFCASNRVETQYFGPGTRLLVL.